The 7 T cell receptor beta chains in this list originate from one sample, sequenced in a study of shared clonotypes between healthy human individuals. Assay used: immunoSEQ multiplex PCR; TCRdb lists only in-frame clones, some missing. The repertoire holds 2 million to 3 million clones, with roughly 93% as singletons. Source material: naive CD4+ T cells from PBMCs. Indicated subset: CD45RA+ positively selected. The receptors derive from a man aged 18 to 29 in good health. Some clones in this sample may be carry-over from other donors' samples.

Points on this clone: Within the sample, other DNA sequences also encode this same CDR3. CDR3 bases: TGCGCCAGCAGCTTGCTCGGGGGCTCCTACAATGAGCAGTTCTTC. Translating gives CASSLLGGSYNEQFF. The chain is built from TRBV5-1 and TRBJ2-1; a possible D gene is TRBD2 (6 bases). The CDR3 extends over 15 amino acids. Germline V gives CDR1 SGHRS, CDR2 YFSETQ. V dropped 1 base and J dropped 0 bases, with 8 bases sitting between them. Together with reference TRBV5-1 and TRBJ2-1, the CDR3 gives the full variable domain: KAGVTQTPRYLIKTRGQQVTLSCSPISGHRSVSWYQQTPGQGLQFLFEYFSETQRNKGNFPGRFSGRQFSNSRSEMNVSTLELGDSALYLCASSLLGGSYNEQFFGPGTRLTVL.

The genes are TRBV6-6 and TRBJ1-1; D unclear. Trimming shortened V by 2 bases and J by 0 bases, and 10 bases separated the two germline ends. Germline loops: CDR1 MNHNY, CDR2 SVGAGI (reference sequence). This CDR3 spans 15 amino acids. The CDR3 DNA follows: TGTGCCAGCAGTTACGTTCCGGGAATGAACACTGAAGCTTTCTTT. Translating gives CASSYVPGMNTEAFF.

The chain carries TRBV14 and TRBJ1-3, with unresolved D. V was pared by 0 bases and J by 13 bases, with 7 bases between. This CDR3 has 11 amino acids. Germline V gene sequence: CDR1 SGHDN, CDR2 FVKESK. The CDR3 DNA sequence: TGTGCCAGCAGCCAAGAAAAAGGGATATATTTT. This codes for CASSQEKGIYF. The whole variable domain, remainder taken from reference TRBV14 and TRBJ1-3, is EAGVTQFPSHSVIEKGQTVTLRCDPISGHDNLYWYRRVMGKEIKFLLHFVKESKQDESGMPNNRFLAERTGGTYSTLKVQPAELEDSGVYFCASSQEKGIYFGEGSWLTVV.

Remarks on this clone: The sample has other DNA sequences that encode this CDR3 too. The chain has TRBV7-2 and TRBJ2-1; 12 positions match TRBD2. Germline CDR1 reads SGHTA; CDR2 reads FQGNSA. The V segment lost 1 base and the J segment 10 bases; nucleotides outside the gene matches: 2. The CDR3 spans 14 residues. The DNA of the CDR3 is TGTGCCAGCAGCTTAGGGCTAGCGGGAGGGGAGCAGTTCTTC. Protein: CASSLGLAGGEQFF.

The chain joins TRBV28 to TRBJ2-7; tentatively, D is TRBD1 (6 bases). Germline V gene lookup returns CDR1 MDHEN and CDR2 SYDVKM. This CDR3 comprises 13 residues. V lost 5 bases, J lost 7 bases, and 15 bases lay in between. Here the CDR3 reads CASSIGQSFEQYF. The DNA for the CDR3 is TGTGCCAGCAGTATAGGACAGTCCTTTGAGCAGTACTTC.

The rearrangement links TRBV11-3 to TRBJ2-1, with D perhaps TRBD2 (6 bases). Per germline, CDR1 SGHNT and CDR2 YENEEA. Trimming left V 5 bases short and J 3 bases short, with 17 bases between. The CDR3 has 16 residues. CDR3 sequence: CASSPEGGLGYNEQFF. The CDR3 region has the DNA TGTGCCAGCAGCCCGGAGGGAGGACTGGGCTACAATGAGCAGTTCTTC.

This clone was seen only once. The V call is TRBV6-5, the J call TRBJ2-2; TRBD1 aligns across 7 bases. Germline-derived CDR1 and CDR2 are MNHEY and SVGAGI. The CDR3 covers 15 residues. V dropped 6 bases and J dropped 2; count of bases not matched to a gene: 6. The CDR3 region is CASSAWTGNTGELFF. CDR3 bases: TGTGCCAGCAGCGCCTGGACAGGAAACACCGGGGAGCTGTTTTTT.